This T cell receptor (beta chain) was retrieved from a study of T-cell reconstitution after alpha-beta-depleted transplantation in children. Whole-study results and caveats: Fresh T-cell production supplied most of the T-cell counts and diversity seen one year after transplant. The study traced high day-60 TCRbeta diversity in some patients to surviving recipient T cells and thymic progenitors. As was reported, about two months after transplant, alpha-beta T cells came from several hundred expanded graft clones.

TCRbeta library preparation incorporated unique molecular identifiers. One entry per CDR3 protein results from TCRdb running MiXCR on the PCR reads. The sample records fewer than 550,000 distinct CDR3 sequences, 10% to 12% being singletons. In regard to this clonotype: What it recognizes is unknown.

This sample comprised PBMCs, mostly from graft donor cells, obtained 180 days after TCRalphabeta/CD19-depleted stem cell transplant. This sequence originates from a female patient between 2 and 10 years old who had a stem cell transplant for aplastic anemia, so the T cells may come from the graft donor.

The CDR3 region is CAISELGQGAGQPQHF. Here the CDR3 DNA reads TGTGCCATCAGTGAGCTGGGACAGGGGGCTGGTCAGCCCCAGCATTTT. The rearrangement links TRBV10-3 to TRBJ1-5; 12 bases are a match to TRBD1. Germline loops: CDR1 ENHRY, CDR2 SYGVKD. Germline trimming cut 2 bases from V and 6 bases from J; bases unmatched to any gene: 5. This CDR3 contains 16 residues.